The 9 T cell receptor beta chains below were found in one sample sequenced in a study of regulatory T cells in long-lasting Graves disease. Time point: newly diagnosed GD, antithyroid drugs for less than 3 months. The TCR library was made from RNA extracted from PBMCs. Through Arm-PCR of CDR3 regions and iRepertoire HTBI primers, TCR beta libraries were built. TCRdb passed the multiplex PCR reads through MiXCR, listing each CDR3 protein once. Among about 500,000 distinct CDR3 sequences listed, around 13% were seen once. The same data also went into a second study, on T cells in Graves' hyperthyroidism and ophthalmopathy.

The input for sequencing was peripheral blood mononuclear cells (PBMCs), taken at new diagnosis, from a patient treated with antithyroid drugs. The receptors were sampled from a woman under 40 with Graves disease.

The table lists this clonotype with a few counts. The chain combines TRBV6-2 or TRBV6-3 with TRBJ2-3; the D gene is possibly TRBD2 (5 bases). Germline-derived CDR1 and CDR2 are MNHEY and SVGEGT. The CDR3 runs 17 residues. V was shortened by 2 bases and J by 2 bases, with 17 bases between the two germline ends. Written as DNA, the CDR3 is TGTGCCAGCAGTTACGAGGTTGGTCTAGCCGACACAGATACGCAGTATTTT. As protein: CASSYEVGLADTDTQYF.

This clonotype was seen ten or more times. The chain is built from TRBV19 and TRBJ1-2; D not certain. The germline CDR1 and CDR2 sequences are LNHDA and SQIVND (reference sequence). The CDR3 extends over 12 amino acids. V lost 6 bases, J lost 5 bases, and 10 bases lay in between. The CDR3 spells CASSKFGYGYTF. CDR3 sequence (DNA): TGTGCCAGTAGCAAATTTGGTTATGGCTACACCTTC.

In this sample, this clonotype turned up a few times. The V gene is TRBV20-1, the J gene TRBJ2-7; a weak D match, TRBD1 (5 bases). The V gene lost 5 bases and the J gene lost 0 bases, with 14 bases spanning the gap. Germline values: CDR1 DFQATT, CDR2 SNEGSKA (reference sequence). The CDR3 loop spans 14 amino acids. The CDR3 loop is CSAPPDSSSYEQYF. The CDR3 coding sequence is TGCAGTGCTCCCCCTGACAGTAGCTCCTACGAGCAGTACTTC.

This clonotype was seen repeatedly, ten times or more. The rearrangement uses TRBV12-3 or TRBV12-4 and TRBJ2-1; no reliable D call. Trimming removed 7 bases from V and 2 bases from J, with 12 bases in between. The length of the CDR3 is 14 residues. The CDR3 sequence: CASILGGAYNEQFF. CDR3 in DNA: TGTGCCAGCATCTTAGGTGGGGCCTACAATGAGCAGTTCTTC.

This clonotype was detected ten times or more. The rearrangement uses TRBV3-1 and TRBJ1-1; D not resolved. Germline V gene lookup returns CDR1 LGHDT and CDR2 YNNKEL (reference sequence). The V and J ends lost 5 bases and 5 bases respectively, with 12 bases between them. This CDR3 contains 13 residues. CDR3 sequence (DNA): TGTGCCAGCAGCATACGTTCGGATACTGAAGCTTTCTTT. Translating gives CASSIRSDTEAFF. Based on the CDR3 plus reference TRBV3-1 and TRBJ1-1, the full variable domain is DTAVSQTPKYLVTQMGNDKSIKCEQNLGHDTMYWYKQDSKKFLKIMFSYNNKELIINETVPNRFSPKSPDKAHLNLHINSLELGDSAVYFCASSIRSDTEAFFGQGTRLTVV.

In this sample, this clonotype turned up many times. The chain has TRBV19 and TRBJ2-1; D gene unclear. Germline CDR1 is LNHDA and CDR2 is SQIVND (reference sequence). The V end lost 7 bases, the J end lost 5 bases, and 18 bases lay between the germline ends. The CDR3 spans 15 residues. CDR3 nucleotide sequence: TGTGCCAGTACCCTCACGCTAGTCACCCACAATGAGCAGTTCTTC. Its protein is CASTLTLVTHNEQFF.

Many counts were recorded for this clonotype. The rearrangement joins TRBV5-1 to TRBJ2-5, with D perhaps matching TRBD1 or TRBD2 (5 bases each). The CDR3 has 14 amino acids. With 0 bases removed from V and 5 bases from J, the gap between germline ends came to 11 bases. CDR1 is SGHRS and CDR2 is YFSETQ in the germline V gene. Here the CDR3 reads CASSLDLAGETQYF. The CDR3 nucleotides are TGCGCCAGCAGCTTGGACCTAGCAGGGGAGACCCAGTACTTC.

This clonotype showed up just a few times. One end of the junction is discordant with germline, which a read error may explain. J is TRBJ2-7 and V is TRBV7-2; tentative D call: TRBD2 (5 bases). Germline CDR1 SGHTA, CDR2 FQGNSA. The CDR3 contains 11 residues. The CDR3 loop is CVSSTSYEQYF. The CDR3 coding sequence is TGTGTCAGCAGCACTAGCTACGAGCAGTACTTC.

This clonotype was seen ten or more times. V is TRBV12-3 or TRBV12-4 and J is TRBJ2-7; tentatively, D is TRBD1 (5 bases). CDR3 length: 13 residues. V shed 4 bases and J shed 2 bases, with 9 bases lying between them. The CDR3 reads CASSSQGPYEQYF. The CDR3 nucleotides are TGTGCCAGCAGTTCTCAGGGCCCCTACGAGCAGTACTTC.